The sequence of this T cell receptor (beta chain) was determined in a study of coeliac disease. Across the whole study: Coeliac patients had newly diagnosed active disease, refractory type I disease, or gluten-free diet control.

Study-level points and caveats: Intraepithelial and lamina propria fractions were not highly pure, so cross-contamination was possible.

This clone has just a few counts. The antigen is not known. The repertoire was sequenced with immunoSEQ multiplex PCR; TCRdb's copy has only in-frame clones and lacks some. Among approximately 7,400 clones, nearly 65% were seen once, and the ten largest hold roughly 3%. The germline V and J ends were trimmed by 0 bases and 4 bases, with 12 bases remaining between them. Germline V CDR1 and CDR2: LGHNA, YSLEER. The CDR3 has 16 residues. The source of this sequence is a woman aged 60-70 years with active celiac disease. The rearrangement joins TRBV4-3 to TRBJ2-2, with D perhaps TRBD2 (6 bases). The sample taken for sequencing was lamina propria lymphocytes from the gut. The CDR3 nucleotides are TGCGCCAGCAGCCAAGATCACACTAGCTTCACCGGGGAGCTGTTTTTT. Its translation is CASSQDHTSFTGELFF.